The 5 T cell receptor beta chains below all came from one sample that was sequenced in a study of shared clonotypes between healthy human individuals. Data came from immunoSEQ multiplex PCR; TCRdb stores just in-frame clones and leaves some out. The repertoire consists of 2,500,000 or so clones, with roughly 93% occurring once and the leading ten covering around 0.37%. Sequenced sample: naive CD4+ T cells from PBMCs. Subset meaning: CD45RA+ positively selected. The receptors derive from a man in his late teens or twenties in good health. Some clones in this sample may be carry-over from other donors' samples.

The rearrangement uses TRBV2 and TRBJ2-3; tentative D call: TRBD2 (5 bases). V lost 6 bases, J lost 2 bases, and 21 bases lay in between. Germline V CDR1 and CDR2: SNHLY, FYNNEI. This CDR3 comprises 17 residues. The CDR3 spells CASRTRTAREHTDTQYF. CDR3 in DNA: TGTGCCAGCAGGACCCGGACGGCCCGGGAACACACAGATACGCAGTATTTT.

The V call is TRBV5-1, the J call TRBJ2-7; 10 bases align to TRBD2. The germline V gene has CDR1 SGHRS and CDR2 YFSETQ. The junction had 4 bases not matched to a gene; V was cut back by 4 bases and J by 6 bases. The CDR3 is 13 amino acids. DNA of the CDR3: TGCGCCAGCAGCCCGGGACTAGCGTTCGAGCAGTACTTC. Amino acid sequence: CASSPGLAFEQYF.

The genes are TRBV7-7 and TRBJ2-3, with D perhaps matching TRBD1 or TRBD2 (5 bases each). CDR1 and CDR2 (germline): SSHAT, FNYEAQ (reference sequence). The ends were cut back, 1 base at V and 7 bases at J, with 21 bases in the middle. CDR3 length equals 17 residues. The CDR3: CASSLGAPGTPEYTQYF. CDR3 DNA sequence: TGTGCCAGCAGCTTAGGGGCACCCGGGACGCCCGAGTATACGCAGTATTTT. The entire variable domain, with the rest obtained from reference TRBV7-7 and TRBJ2-3, is as follows: GAGVSQSPRYKVTKRGQDVTLRCDPISSHATLYWYQQALGQGPEFLTYFNYEAQPDKSGLPSDRFSAERPEGSISTLTIQRTEQRDSAMYRCASSLGAPGTPEYTQYFGPGTRLTVL.

Regarding this clone: The sample contains more than one DNA sequence encoding this CDR3. The gene calls are TRBV9 and TRBJ1-4; perhaps TRBD1 as D (6 bases). The germline V and J ends were trimmed by 2 bases and 1 base, with 9 bases remaining between them. The germline CDR1 and CDR2 sequences are SGDLS and YYNGEE. The CDR3 has 15 residues. In DNA, the CDR3 is TGTGCCAGCAGCGTCACAGGGCGAACTAATGAAAAACTGTTTTTT. Protein: CASSVTGRTNEKLFF.

Only a few counts were recorded for this clone. This rearrangement joins TRBV5-1 to TRBJ1-1, with unresolved D. Germline V gene sequence: CDR1 SGHRS, CDR2 YFSETQ. The CDR3 is made up of 13 amino acids. Trimming pared 0 bases from V and 6 bases from J, leaving 9 bases between. For the CDR3, the DNA is TGCGCCAGCAGCTTGGCAAGGGTCGCTGAAGCTTTCTTT. This sequence encodes CASSLARVAEAFF.